Presented here are 13 T cell receptor beta chains from one specimen sequenced in a study of shared clonotypes between healthy human individuals. Here immunoSEQ multiplex PCR was the method, and the copy in TCRdb shows in-frame clones only, minus some. Of 2 million to 2.5 million clones in the sample, nearly 97% were seen once. Source material: naive CD4+ T cells sorted from blood. Subset specified: CD45RA+ positively selected. The source of these receptors is a man between 18 and 29 years old in good health.

As regards this clone: Within the sample, other DNA sequences also encode this same CDR3. The chain has TRBV6-5 and TRBJ2-3; tentative D call: TRBD2 (5 bases). The CDR3 is 15 amino acids. Trimming cost V 2 bases and J 0 bases, with 9 bases left between them. Germline V gives CDR1 MNHEY, CDR2 SVGAGI. The CDR3 coding sequence is TGTGCCAGCAGTTACGGAGGAGCGAGCACAGATACGCAGTATTTT. It codes for CASSYGGASTDTQYF.

The CDR3 DNA reads as TGTGCCAGCAGCTTTACAGGGGGCGGCTGGGGCACTGAAGCTTTCTTT. It encodes CASSFTGGGWGTEAFF. This sequence joins TRBV11-2 and TRBJ1-1, with 9 bases matching TRBD1. The CDR3 runs 16 residues. V trimming: 3 bases; J trimming: 4 bases; junction bases outside the gene matches: 9. From germline, CDR1 is SGHAT and CDR2 FQNNGV.

The CDR3 sequence: CASSIRGAATNEKLFF. CDR3 coding DNA: TGTGCCAGTAGTATCAGAGGGGCTGCAACTAATGAAAAACTGTTTTTT. This sequence joins TRBV19 and TRBJ1-4; tentative D call: TRBD1 (5 bases). This CDR3 is 16 amino acids long. Trimming took 3 bases from V and 0 from J, leaving 11 bases between them. Germline V gene lookup returns CDR1 LNHDA and CDR2 SQIVND (reference sequence). Variable domain in full (rest from reference TRBV19 and TRBJ1-4): DGGITQSPKYLFRKEGQNVTLSCEQNLNHDAMYWYRQDPGQGLRLIYYSQIVNDFQKGDIAEGYSVSREKKESFPLTVTSAQKNPTAFYLCASSIRGAATNEKLFFGSGTQLSVL.

The J gene is TRBJ2-1, the V gene TRBV11-2; TRBD2 might be the D (5 bases). Trimming removed 1 base at V and 8 bases at J, with 12 bases between. This CDR3 has 14 amino acids. Per the germline V gene, CDR1 is SGHAT and CDR2 is FQNNGV. The CDR3 protein is CASSLASIWDEQFF. In DNA, the CDR3 is TGTGCCAGCAGCTTAGCTAGCATTTGGGATGAGCAGTTCTTC.

Of note for this clone: Other DNA sequences in the sample encode the same CDR3. The V call is TRBV7-2, the J call TRBJ2-7; 11 nucleotides align to TRBD1. CDR1 is SGHTA, CDR2 FQGNSA, per germline. There are 14 residues in the CDR3. Losses at the gene ends were 5 bases for V and 4 bases for J; bases not matched to a gene: 4. CDR3 sequence: CASSPGQGAYEQYF. The CDR3, as DNA: TGTGCCAGCAGCCCAGGACAGGGGGCATACGAGCAGTACTTC.

As concerns this clone: Other DNA sequences of this sample code for an identical CDR3. V gene TRBV27 combines with J gene TRBJ2-2; the D is unclear. Between the trimmed V and J ends, which lost 4 bases and 0 bases, there was a span of 6 bases. The CDR3 contains 14 residues. Looked up from germline, CDR1 is MNHEY and CDR2 is SMNVEV (reference sequence). The CDR3 DNA reads TGTGCCAGCAGTTCGACGGCGAACACCGGGGAGCTGTTTTTT. The encoded protein is CASSSTANTGELFF.

On this clone itself: The identical CDR3 is also encoded by other nucleotide sequences in the sample. V and J are TRBV20-1 and TRBJ2-1; no clear D gene. Deletions cut 4 bases from V and 6 bases from J, with 4 bases between. CDR1 and CDR2 (germline): DFQATT, SNEGSKA (reference sequence). This CDR3 spans 10 amino acids. CDR3 protein: CSATANEQFF. The CDR3 DNA is TGCAGTGCTACAGCCAATGAGCAGTTCTTC.

The genes are TRBV4-1 and TRBJ2-4; TRBD2 might be the D (7 bases). This CDR3 comprises 19 residues. V lost 0 bases and J lost 0, with 18 bases in between. CDR1 is MGHRA, CDR2 YSYEKL, per germline. CDR3 amino acids: CASSQEVGGADIAKNIQYF. CDR3 sequence (DNA): TGCGCCAGCAGCCAAGAGGTGGGGGGGGCGGATATAGCCAAAAACATTCAGTACTTC.

Regarding this clone: Within the sample, other DNA sequences also encode this same CDR3. The chain recombines TRBV30 with TRBJ1-5, with a tentative D call TRBD1 (6 bases). Trimming stripped 2 bases from V and 5 bases from J, with 10 bases between. CDR3 size: 13 residues. Germline V gene lookup returns CDR1 GTSNPN and CDR2 SVGIG (reference sequence). This CDR3 reads CAWSLGGDQPQHF. In DNA, the CDR3 is TGTGCCTGGAGTTTGGGGGGCGATCAGCCCCAGCATTTT.

In regard to this clone: The sample has other DNA sequences that encode this CDR3 too. The chain links TRBV30 to TRBJ2-3; D unclear. CDR1 and CDR2 from the germline V gene are GTSNPN and SVGIG (reference sequence). There are 13 residues in the CDR3. V lost 5 bases to trimming and J lost 3 bases, with 12 bases between them. The DNA for the CDR3 is TGTGCCTGGGGAACCGGGTCTACAGATACGCAGTATTTT. It translates to CAWGTGSTDTQYF.

The chain recombines TRBV5-1 with TRBJ1-2; 7 bases map to TRBD1. The germline CDR1 and CDR2 sequences are SGHRS and YFSETQ. The trim removed 4 bases at V and 6 bases at J, leaving 9 bases unmatched. The CDR3 consists of 14 residues. CDR3 nucleotide sequence: TGCGCCAGCAGCCTAACGACAGGGTACCATGGCTACACCTTC. It is translated as CASSLTTGYHGYTF.

The genes are TRBV5-4 and TRBJ1-1; possible D gene TRBD1, 6 bases. This CDR3 comprises 15 residues. V lost 4 bases and J lost 4, with 17 bases in between. Germline loops: CDR1 SGHNT, CDR2 YYREEE (reference sequence). CDR3 coding DNA: TGTGCCAGCAGCCTAATCGGGGGCGCGAGCACTGAAGCTTTCTTT. Translating gives CASSLIGGASTEAFF. Full variable domain (rest looked up from reference TRBV5-4 and TRBJ1-1): ETGVTQSPTHLIKTRGQQVTLRCSSQSGHNTVSWYQQALGQGPQFIFQYYREEENGRGNFPPRFSGLQFPNYSSELNVNALELDDSALYLCASSLIGGASTEAFFGQGTRLTVV.

The chain joins TRBV7-9 to TRBJ2-1, with D possibly being TRBD1 (7 bases). CDR1 and CDR2 (germline): SEHNR, FQNEAQ (reference sequence). The CDR3 runs 12 residues. V lost 4 bases to trimming and J lost 7 bases, with 8 bases between them. In nucleotides, the CDR3 is TGTGCCAGCAGCTCAGGGGGGAATGAGCAGTTCTTC. This encodes CASSSGGNEQFF. The whole variable domain, filled in from reference TRBV7-9 and TRBJ2-1, reads DTGVSQNPRHKITKRGQNVTFRCDPISEHNRLYWYRQTLGQGPEFLTYFQNEAQLEKSRLLSDRFSAERPKGSFSTLEIQRTEQGDSAMYLCASSSGGNEQFFGPGTRLTVL.